This passage covers 29 T cell receptor beta chains from one sample sequenced in a study of shared T cell receptors in the human thymus (dated by TCRdb to the early 2020s). Libraries were prepared through the immunoSEQ multiplex PCR assay. TCRdb retrieved this table from immuneACCESS and kept in-frame rearrangements only. Not all clones are present; in checked studies, unresolved V genes account for under half, and no reason is known for the remainder. The sample table contains hundreds of thousands of clones; only one count was recorded for roughly 88% of them. Of the sample, roughly 0.01% is held by the ten largest clones. The same sample was also used in a study of human thymus T cells.

The sequenced material came from thymocytes. These receptor sequences come from a girl less than two years old with a congenital heart defect. Donor details come from another sample of the same person, matched by shared clones.

This clone was recorded once. This chain joins TRBV9 and TRBJ1-2; D ambiguous. The CDR3 length is 16 residues. The V end was cut by 2 bases, the J end by 0 bases, with 14 bases between. CDR1 and CDR2 (germline): SGDLS, YYNGEE. DNA of the CDR3: TGTGCCAGCAGCGTTTCCGGGGAGAGTACTAACTATGGCTACACCTTC. Its translation is CASSVSGESTNYGYTF.

This chain connects TRBV9 to TRBJ1-5; D not resolved. The V gene lost 0 bases and the J gene lost 0 bases, with 7 bases spanning the gap. This CDR3 is 15 amino acids long. Germline CDR1 reads SGDLS; CDR2 reads YYNGEE. The CDR3 region is CASSVVHNSNQPQHF. CDR3 DNA sequence: TGTGCCAGCAGCGTAGTCCACAATAGCAATCAGCCCCAGCATTTT.

The gene calls are TRBV27 and TRBJ1-1, with D unclear. Germline CDR1 reads MNHEY; CDR2 reads SMNVEV (reference sequence). The CDR3 is 14 amino acids. Trimming left V 5 bases short and J 1 base short, with 11 bases between. The CDR3: CASSDYSWNTEAFF. The CDR3 DNA reads as TGTGCCAGCAGTGATTATAGCTGGAACACTGAAGCTTTCTTT.

This rearrangement joins TRBV4-1 to TRBJ1-1; unclear D gene. The CDR3 contains 16 residues. V lost 3 bases to trimming and J lost 5 bases, with 19 bases between them. Germline loops: CDR1 MGHRA, CDR2 YSYEKL. The CDR3 here is CASSQPGWEVVTEAFF. The CDR3 nucleotides are TGCGCCAGCAGCCAGCCGGGGTGGGAGGTGGTTACTGAAGCTTTCTTT.

The V call is TRBV5-4, the J call TRBJ2-7; TRBD2 is a possible D gene (5 bases). In germline, CDR1 is SGHNT, CDR2 YYREEE (reference sequence). The CDR3 contains 14 residues. With 0 bases removed from V and 3 bases from J, the gap between germline ends came to 10 bases. The CDR3 bases are TGTGCCAGCAGCTTGGGGACGGAGGACTACGAGCAGTACTTC. Its translation is CASSLGTEDYEQYF.

The chain joins TRBV5-5 to TRBJ1-5; TRBD1 might be the D (5 bases). Trimming shortened V by 3 bases and J by 4 bases, and 14 bases separated the two germline ends. The germline V gene has CDR1 SGHKS and CDR2 YYEKEE (reference sequence). CDR3 length: 15 residues. CDR3 region: CASSSRAGRNQPQHF. CDR3 in DNA: TGTGCCAGCAGCTCAAGAGCGGGGCGGAATCAGCCCCAGCATTTT.

V is TRBV10-3 and J is TRBJ2-7, with 7 bases that match TRBD1. The CDR3 has 14 residues. Germline assignment: CDR1 ENHRY and CDR2 SYGVKD. V trimming: 4 bases; J trimming: 5 bases; junction bases outside the gene matches: 8. The CDR3 region has the DNA TGTGCCATCAGTGTTTTAGAACAGGGGAACGAGCAGTACTTC. Its protein is CAISVLEQGNEQYF.

This chain connects TRBV19 to TRBJ1-3, with TRBD1 as a possible D gene (5 bases). This CDR3 contains 12 residues. Trimming shortened V by 8 bases and J by 4 bases, and 9 bases separated the two germline ends. Germline values: CDR1 LNHDA, CDR2 SQIVND (reference sequence). CDR3 DNA: TGTGCCAGTGGGGCGAAAGGAAACACCATATATTTT. Its translation is CASGAKGNTIYF.

The rearrangement joins TRBV7-9 to TRBJ1-6, with a weak D call TRBD1 (6 bases). The CDR3 sequence is 15 residues long. V shed 6 bases and J shed 6 bases, with 15 bases lying between them. Germline-derived CDR1 and CDR2 are SEHNR and FQNEAQ (reference sequence). CDR3 residues: CASSSTGPLNSPLHF. The CDR3 DNA is TGTGCCAGCAGTTCGACAGGTCCCCTTAATTCACCCCTCCACTTT.

The CDR3 DNA reads as TGCGCCAGCAGCCAAGAGGGGATGACAGGGAGGCCTGGGTCTCACTATAATTCACCCCTCCACTTT. Protein sequence: CASSQEGMTGRPGSHYNSPLHF. The chain links TRBV4-1 to TRBJ1-6, with 7 bases lining up with TRBD1. Germline V gives CDR1 MGHRA, CDR2 YSYEKL. This CDR3 has 22 residues. The ends lost 0 bases at V and 3 bases at J; junction bases unmatched: 20.

The chain combines TRBV16 with TRBJ2-2, with a possible D match to TRBD1 (6 bases). CDR1 and CDR2 (germline): KGHSY, FQNENV. Trimming took 5 bases from V and 3 from J, leaving 10 bases between them. The CDR3 sequence is 14 residues long. Written as DNA, the CDR3 is TGTGCCAGCAGCTCCTCAGGGGACACCGGGGAGCTGTTTTTT. It specifies CASSSSGDTGELFF.

This clone was detected only once. The V and J genes are TRBV5-4 and TRBJ2-5, with a weak D call TRBD2 (6 bases). The CDR3 spans 14 residues. The V gene's germline CDR1 is SGHNT and CDR2 YYREEE (reference sequence). The V gene lost 2 bases and the J gene lost 4 bases, with 12 bases spanning the gap. In nucleotides, the CDR3 is TGTGCCAGCAGCTTAGGGCGGGGCCGAGAGACCCAGTACTTC. It specifies CASSLGRGRETQYF.

This sequence joins TRBV4-3 and TRBJ1-2, with TRBD1 matching 7 bases. Per the germline V gene, CDR1 is LGHNA and CDR2 is YSLEER. Trimming at V came to 0 bases and at J to 7 bases, leaving 8 bases not matched to a gene. CDR3 length: 15 residues. As DNA, the CDR3 is TGCGCCAGCAGCCAAGATACGCAGGGGGTCGGTGGCTACACCTTC. Protein sequence: CASSQDTQGVGGYTF.

The chain couples TRBV29-1 to TRBJ2-7; a weak D match, TRBD1 (5 bases). Looked up from germline, CDR1 is SQVTM and CDR2 is ANQGSEA. The V and J ends lost 4 bases and 1 base respectively, with 23 bases between them. This CDR3 spans 17 amino acids. CDR3 nucleotide sequence: TGCAGCGTTGTTTCCCCACTCCAATTTACAGGATCCTACGAGCAGTACTTC. The encoded protein is CSVVSPLQFTGSYEQYF.

The chain has TRBV11-2 and TRBJ1-2; D is possibly TRBD1 (6 bases). Germline CDR1 reads SGHAT; CDR2 reads FQNNGV. V was trimmed by 6 bases and J by 4 bases, leaving 15 bases between them. The CDR3 is 14 amino acids. DNA for the CDR3: TGTGCCAGCAGTCGTACAGGGTCCTCCTATGGCTACACCTTC. Protein: CASSRTGSSYGYTF.

The chain links TRBV2 to TRBJ2-1, with a possible D match to TRBD1 (7 bases). V was pared by 0 bases and J by 4 bases, with 16 bases between. Germline lookup yields CDR1 SNHLY and CDR2 FYNNEI. The CDR3 length is 17 residues. DNA of the CDR3: TGTGCCAGCAGTGAAGCGCTTGGGCAGGGGGGTTACAATGAGCAGTTCTTC. Translating it yields CASSEALGQGGYNEQFF. Looking up the rest from reference TRBV2 and TRBJ2-1 gives the full variable domain: EPEVTQTPSHQVTQMGQEVILRCVPISNHLYFYWYRQILGQKVEFLVSFYNNEISEKSEIFDDQFSVERPDGSNFTLKIRSTKLEDSAMYFCASSEALGQGGYNEQFFGPGTRLTVL.

The rearrangement links TRBV6-5 to TRBJ1-2; tentative D call: TRBD1 (6 bases). Trimming took off 2 bases at V and 6 bases at J, with 16 bases between the two ends. The CDR3 has 15 amino acids. Germline V gives CDR1 MNHEY, CDR2 SVGAGI. DNA for the CDR3: TGTGCCAGCAGTTACAAGGGCAGGGGTACTAATGGCTACACCTTC. Its translation: CASSYKGRGTNGYTF.

V is TRBV5-1 and J is TRBJ2-5; D perhaps matches TRBD2 (5 bases). V was cut by 2 bases and J by 4 bases, with 24 bases left in between. CDR1 is SGHRS and CDR2 is YFSETQ in the germline V gene. CDR3 length equals 18 residues. Here the CDR3 reads CASSLRTVDTLHPETQYF. CDR3 bases: TGCGCCAGCAGCTTACGGACTGTAGACACCCTACACCCAGAGACCCAGTACTTC.

The chain couples TRBV28 to TRBJ2-7; the D gene is possibly TRBD2 (6 bases). Trimming took 3 bases from V and 5 from J, leaving 14 bases between them. The CDR3 runs to 14 residues. Per the germline V gene, CDR1 is MDHEN and CDR2 is SYDVKM. CDR3 loop: CASSLQLERDEQYF. The CDR3 coding sequence is TGTGCCAGCAGTTTGCAACTAGAGCGGGACGAGCAGTACTTC.

This sequence joins TRBV7-9 and TRBJ1-2; D is uncertain. Trimming took 5 bases from V and 6 from J, leaving 4 bases between them. Germline V gene data show CDR1 as SEHNR and CDR2 as FQNEAQ (reference sequence). The CDR3 is made up of 10 amino acids. CDR3: CASSRDGYTF. In DNA, the CDR3 is TGTGCCAGCAGCCGAGATGGCTACACCTTC.

In this sample, this clone turned up a few times. V and J are TRBV7-2 and TRBJ1-2; D not resolved. Deletions cut 5 bases from V and 4 bases from J, with 23 bases between. CDR1 is SGHTA and CDR2 is FQGNSA in the germline V gene. This CDR3 is built from 17 residues. CDR3 in DNA: TGTGCCAGCAGCCTCTTGCCGAGCTTACAACTATCCTATGGCTACACCTTC. The encoded protein is CASSLLPSLQLSYGYTF.

The chain joins TRBV7-9 to TRBJ2-3, with 9 bases lining up with TRBD1. V shed 4 bases and J 2 bases; nucleotides not matched to a gene: 7. CDR1 and CDR2 (germline): SEHNR, FQNEAQ (reference sequence). The CDR3 runs 16 residues. The CDR3 sequence: CASSSPGQGATDTQYF. As DNA, the CDR3 is TGTGCCAGCAGCTCCCCGGGACAGGGTGCCACAGATACGCAGTATTTT.

V is TRBV4-2 and J is TRBJ2-5, with 9 nucleotides matching TRBD2. CDR3 length: 17 residues. Germline trimming cut 5 bases from V and 4 bases from J; bases unmatched to any gene: 14. The germline gives CDR1 LGHNA, CDR2 YNFKEQ. The DNA of the CDR3 is TGTGCCAGCAGCACCCGGGCTGGCGGGGGGGCACGAGAGACCCAGTACTTC. This encodes CASSTRAGGGARETQYF.

This chain uses TRBV5-1 with TRBJ1-1, with D possibly matching TRBD1 (5 bases). This CDR3 contains 14 residues. V shed 5 bases and J shed 1 base, with 12 bases lying between them. Per the germline V gene, CDR1 is SGHRS and CDR2 is YFSETQ. The CDR3 is CASSVGTTNTEAFF. DNA for the CDR3: TGCGCCAGCAGTGTTGGGACTACGAACACTGAAGCTTTCTTT. Full variable domain (missing parts from reference TRBV5-1 and TRBJ1-1): KAGVTQTPRYLIKTRGQQVTLSCSPISGHRSVSWYQQTPGQGLQFLFEYFSETQRNKGNFPGRFSGRQFSNSRSEMNVSTLELGDSALYLCASSVGTTNTEAFFGQGTRLTVV.

As for this clone: Other DNA sequences in the sample encode the same CDR3. The chain employs TRBV28 and TRBJ1-5; no clear D gene. The V gene lost 3 bases and the J gene lost 0 bases, with 9 bases spanning the gap. There are 15 residues in the CDR3. Germline V gene data show CDR1 as MDHEN and CDR2 as SYDVKM. The chain's CDR3 is CASSFPGYSNQPQHF. The CDR3 DNA reads as TGTGCCAGCAGTTTTCCCGGGTATAGCAATCAGCCCCAGCATTTT.

The rearrangement joins TRBV5-4 to TRBJ2-3, with D perhaps TRBD1 (6 bases). The CDR3 sequence is 15 residues long. Germline V gene lookup returns CDR1 SGHNT and CDR2 YYREEE (reference sequence). The V end lost 0 bases, the J end lost 2 bases, and 10 bases lay between the germline ends. The CDR3 nucleotides read TGTGCCAGCAGCTTGGCCGACAGGCTCACAGATACGCAGTATTTT. This sequence encodes CASSLADRLTDTQYF.

In regard to this clone: Distinct nucleotide sequences in the sample also encode this CDR3. The J gene is TRBJ1-2, the V gene TRBV6-1, with a possible D match to TRBD1 (5 bases). V lost 8 bases and J 4 bases, leaving 8 bases between the germline ends. Germline CDR1 reads MNHNS; CDR2 reads SASEGT. This CDR3 comprises 11 residues. This chain's CDR3 is CASRRGYGYTF. CDR3 in DNA: TGTGCCAGCCGGAGGGGCTATGGCTACACCTTC.

This chain connects TRBV7-9 to TRBJ1-2, with TRBD1 matching 10 bases. This CDR3 spans 15 amino acids. V gave up 4 bases and J gave up 4 bases; unmatched junction bases: 6. Germline values: CDR1 SEHNR, CDR2 FQNEAQ (reference sequence). The DNA for the CDR3 is TGTGCCAGCAGCTGGGGACAGGGGCCCTCCTATGGCTACACCTTC. Its protein product is CASSWGQGPSYGYTF.

The chain combines TRBV19 with TRBJ2-1; the match to TRBD2 covers 7 bases. Trimming at V came to 7 bases and at J to 4 bases, leaving 7 bases not matched to a gene. This CDR3 is 14 amino acids long. Germline V gives CDR1 LNHDA, CDR2 SQIVND (reference sequence). The CDR3 reads CASKAASGYNEQFF. CDR3 DNA sequence: TGTGCCAGTAAGGCGGCTAGCGGATACAATGAGCAGTTCTTC.